A single sample is the source of the 6 T cell receptor beta chains below, sequenced in a study of shared clonotypes between healthy human individuals (dated by TCRdb to about 2020). CD8 naive samples consisted of CD45RO-negative cells that were positively selected for CCR7, yielding a CD45RA+CCR7+ population without TemRA cells. Library generation was performed with the immunoSEQ multiplex PCR assay. Not all clones reach the TCRdb copy of this immuneACCESS table, which keeps in-frame sequences only. Checked studies attribute under half of the gap to unresolved V genes and leave the rest unexplained. The sample table shows roughly 2.1 million clones, and more than 85% are seen once. The top ten constitute 1.5% to 2% of the sample. The specimen sequenced was naive CD8+ T cells from PBMCs. The cell subset or site label corresponds to: CD45RA+CCR7+. The receptors were gathered from a man between 18 and 29 years old in good health. Some clones in this sample may be carry-over from other donors' samples.

The rearrangement uses TRBV5-1 and TRBJ2-1, with 9 bases matching TRBD2. The CDR3 covers 15 residues. Trimming removed 8 bases from V and 6 bases from J; junction bases left unmatched: 12. Germline V lookup: CDR1 SGHRS, CDR2 YFSETQ. CDR3 nucleotide sequence: TGCGCCAGTTCTTCCGCGGGAGGGCCCCCCAATGAGCAGTTCTTC. Its translation: CASSSAGGPPNEQFF. The full variable domain, completed using reference TRBV5-1 and TRBJ2-1, is KAGVTQTPRYLIKTRGQQVTLSCSPISGHRSVSWYQQTPGQGLQFLFEYFSETQRNKGNFPGRFSGRQFSNSRSEMNVSTLELGDSALYLCASSSAGGPPNEQFFGPGTRLTVL.

The V and J genes are TRBV7-9 and TRBJ2-1, with D possibly matching TRBD2 (6 bases). CDR3 length: 17 residues. CDR1 is SEHNR and CDR2 is FQNEAQ in the germline V gene (reference sequence). The V and J ends lost 5 bases and 0 bases respectively, with 17 bases between them. The CDR3 DNA is TGTGCCAGCAGCCTCCCGGGGGAGGAGCTCTCCTACAATGAGCAGTTCTTC. Protein product: CASSLPGEELSYNEQFF.

The V gene is TRBV7-9, the J gene TRBJ2-7; 9 bases are shared with TRBD1. This CDR3 spans 16 amino acids. Germline lookup yields CDR1 SEHNR and CDR2 FQNEAQ (reference sequence). V was pared by 4 bases and J by 3 bases, with 10 bases of the junction left unmatched. The DNA for the CDR3 is TGTGCCAGCAGCTCACTATCCGGGACAGGGTACTACGAGCAGTACTTC. Translated, it gives CASSSLSGTGYYEQYF.

The chain has TRBV4-2 and TRBJ2-7; 8 bases align to TRBD2. Germline V gene data show CDR1 as LGHNA and CDR2 as YNFKEQ. The CDR3 extends over 17 amino acids. With 5 bases clipped from V and 6 bases from J, the junction kept 18 bases outside the gene matches. The CDR3 loop reads CASSEIIGLAHTGEQYF. The CDR3 DNA follows: TGTGCCAGCAGCGAAATAATCGGACTAGCCCATACCGGCGAGCAGTACTTC.

The chain couples TRBV7-9 to TRBJ2-7; TRBD2 might be the D (6 bases). V lost 4 bases to trimming and J lost 7 bases, with 11 bases between them. The CDR3 runs to 12 residues. CDR1 is SEHNR and CDR2 is FQNEAQ in the germline V gene (reference sequence). The CDR3 loop is CASSWTGLEQYF. The CDR3 bases are TGTGCCAGCAGCTGGACGGGACTGGAGCAGTACTTC.

The CDR3 DNA sequence: TGTGCCAGTAGCACAGGGAACCCTCACTACGAGCAGTACTTC. The encoded protein is CASSTGNPHYEQYF. The chain recombines TRBV19 with TRBJ2-5; possible D gene TRBD1, 6 bases. Gene TRBJ2-7 matches the end of the DNA better, so the J call may be wrong. The CDR3 loop spans 14 amino acids. Looked up from germline, CDR1 is LNHDA and CDR2 is SQIVND (reference sequence).